The rows below give T cell receptor beta chains drawn from one sample of a study of B cell selection in AIRE deficiency. The table came from immunoSEQ multiplex PCR; TCRdb's copy has only in-frame clones and leaves some out. Here the sample spans about 25,000 clones, around 97% being singletons. The material sequenced was conventional CD4+ T cells sorted from PBMCs. The receptors shown here come from a human donor with AIRE deficiency. Both conserved end residues are part of each CDR3. A D gene is named only where the DNA matches it firmly.

TRBJ2-7 | - | TRBV11-2 | CASSSRGSRLGEQYF | TGTGCCAGCAGCTCCCGGGGGAGCAGATTAGGTGAGCAGTACTTC
TRBJ2-3 | TRBD2 | TRBV6-5 | CASSTLAGMGDTQYF | TGTGCCAGCAGCACCTTAGCGGGAATGGGAGATACGCAGTATTTT
TRBJ2-3 | - | TRBV7-2 | CASSSGGLDRDTQYF | TGTGCCAGCAGCTCAGGGGGGCTTGATCGCGATACGCAGTATTTT
TRBJ2-1 | - | TRBV30 | CAWSVLGATNEQFF | TGTGCCTGGAGTGTACTGGGGGCAACCAATGAGCAGTTCTTC
TRBJ2-7 | - | TRBV7-9 | CASEGLYEQYF | TGTGCCAGCGAAGGACTGTACGAGCAGTACTTC
TRBJ2-7 | - | TRBV19 | CASRMAGVSSYEQYF | TGTGCCAGTAGAATGGCCGGAGTAAGCTCCTACGAGCAGTACTTC
TRBJ2-3 | TRBD2 | TRBV5-4 | CASRPGTSGRTTDTQYF | TGTGCCAGCAGACCCGGGACTAGCGGGAGGACCACAGATACGCAGTATTTT
TRBJ2-2 | TRBD2 | TRBV5-1 | CASSLVGLAETGELFF | TGCGCCAGCAGCTTGGTGGGACTAGCGGAAACCGGGGAGCTGTTTTTT
TRBJ2-1 | - | TRBV9 | CASSVDPQGRYNEQFF | TGTGCCAGCAGCGTAGATCCGCAGGGGCGGTACAATGAGCAGTTCTTC
TRBJ2-3 | TRBD2 | TRBV5-4 | CASSFTSGAGDTQYF | TGTGCCAGCAGCTTCACTAGCGGGGCCGGGGATACGCAGTATTTT
TRBJ1-3 | - | TRBV15 | CATSKGQPAGNTIYF | TGTGCCACCAGCAAGGGGCAGCCCGCTGGAAACACCATATATTTT